Here is one TCR beta chain with its context. No antigen is known for it. This CDR3 is built from 15 residues. Germline lookup yields CDR1 ENHRY and CDR2 SYGVKD. V gave up 8 bases and J gave up 3 bases; unmatched junction bases: 7. PCR amplification relied on 60 Vbeta primers (plus 13 Jbeta primers). The repertoire was sequenced with immunoSEQ multiplex PCR; TCRdb's copy has only in-frame clones and lacks some. Of around 120,000 clones in the sample, roughly 80% are singletons; the top ten hold around 2.7%. The sample is drawn from a study of cytomegalovirus exposure and HLA in healthy donors. General study results and limits: In an earlier analysis, productive rearrangement rates for most beta V segments clustered near 87% or 30%. CMV serostatus stood as the only immune exposure information on hand. Trimming of TCR beta V- and J-genes showed a link, identified in a later analysis, to a missense DCLRE1C variant. Later work showed greater clonal expansion in HLA-associated TCR beta chains than in equally common others.

The sequenced sample was PBMCs. The V call is TRBV10-3, the J call TRBJ2-5; TRBD1 aligns across 12 bases. The sequence was obtained from a middle-aged woman in good health and CMV-seropositive. CDR3 protein: CAIGTGTGGEETQYF. The CDR3 DNA sequence: TGTGCCATCGGTACCGGGACAGGGGGCGAAGAGACCCAGTACTTC.